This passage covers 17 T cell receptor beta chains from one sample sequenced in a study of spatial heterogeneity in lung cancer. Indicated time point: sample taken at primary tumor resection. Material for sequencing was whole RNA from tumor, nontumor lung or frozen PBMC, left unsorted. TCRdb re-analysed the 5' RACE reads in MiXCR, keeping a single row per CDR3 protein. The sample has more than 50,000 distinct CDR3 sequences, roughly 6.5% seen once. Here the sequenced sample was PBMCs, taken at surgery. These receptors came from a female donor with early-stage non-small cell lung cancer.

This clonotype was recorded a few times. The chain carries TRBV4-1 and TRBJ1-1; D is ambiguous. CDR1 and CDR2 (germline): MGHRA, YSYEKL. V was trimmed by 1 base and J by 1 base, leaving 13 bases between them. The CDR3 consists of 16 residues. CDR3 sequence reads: CASSQGFGVGNTEAFF. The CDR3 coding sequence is TGCGCCAGCAGCCAAGGATTTGGGGTAGGGAACACTGAAGCTTTCTTT.

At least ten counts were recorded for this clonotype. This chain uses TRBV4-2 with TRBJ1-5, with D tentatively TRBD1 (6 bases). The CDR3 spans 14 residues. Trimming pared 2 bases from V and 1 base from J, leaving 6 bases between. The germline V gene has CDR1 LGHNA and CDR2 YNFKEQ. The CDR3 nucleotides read TGTGCCAGCAGCCAACAGGGGAGCAATCAGCCCCAGCATTTT. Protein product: CASSQQGSNQPQHF.

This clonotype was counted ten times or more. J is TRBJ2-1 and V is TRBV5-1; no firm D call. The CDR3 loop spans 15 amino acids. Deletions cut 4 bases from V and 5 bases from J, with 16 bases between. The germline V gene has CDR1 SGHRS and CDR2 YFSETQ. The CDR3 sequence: CASSPSIVENNEQFF. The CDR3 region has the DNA TGCGCCAGCAGCCCCTCGATAGTCGAGAACAATGAGCAGTTCTTC.

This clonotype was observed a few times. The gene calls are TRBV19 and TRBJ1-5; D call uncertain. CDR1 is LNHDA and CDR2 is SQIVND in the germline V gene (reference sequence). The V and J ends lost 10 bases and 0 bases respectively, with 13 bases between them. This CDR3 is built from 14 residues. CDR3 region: CAIRDIYSNQPQHF. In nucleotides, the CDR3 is TGTGCCATACGAGACATTTATAGCAATCAGCCCCAGCATTTT.

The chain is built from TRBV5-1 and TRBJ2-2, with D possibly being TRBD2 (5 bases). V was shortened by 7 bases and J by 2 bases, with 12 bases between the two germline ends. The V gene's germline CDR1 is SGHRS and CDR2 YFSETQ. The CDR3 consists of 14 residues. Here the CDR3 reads CASLETGNTGELFF. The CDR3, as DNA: TGCGCCAGCCTCGAAACGGGAAACACCGGGGAGCTGTTTTTT.

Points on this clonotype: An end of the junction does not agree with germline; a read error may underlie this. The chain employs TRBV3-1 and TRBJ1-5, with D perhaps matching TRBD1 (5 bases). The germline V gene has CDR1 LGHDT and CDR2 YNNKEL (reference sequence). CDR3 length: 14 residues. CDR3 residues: CASSQEWGNQSQHF. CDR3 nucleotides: TGTGCCAGCAGCCAAGAGTGGGGCAATCAGTCCCAGCATTTT.

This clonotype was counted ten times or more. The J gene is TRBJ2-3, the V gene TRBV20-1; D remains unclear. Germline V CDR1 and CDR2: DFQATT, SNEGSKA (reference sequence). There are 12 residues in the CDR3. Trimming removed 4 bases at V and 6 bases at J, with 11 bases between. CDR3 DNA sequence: TGCAGTGCTACTTTTATACGGGATACGCAGTATTTT. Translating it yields CSATFIRDTQYF.

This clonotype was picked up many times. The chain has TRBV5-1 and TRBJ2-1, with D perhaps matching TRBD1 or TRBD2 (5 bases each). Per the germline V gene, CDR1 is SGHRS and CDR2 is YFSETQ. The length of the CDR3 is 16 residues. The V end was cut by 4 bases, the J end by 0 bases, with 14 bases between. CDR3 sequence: CASSPGTWGSYNEQFF. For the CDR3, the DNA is TGCGCCAGCAGCCCCGGGACGTGGGGCTCCTACAATGAGCAGTTCTTC.

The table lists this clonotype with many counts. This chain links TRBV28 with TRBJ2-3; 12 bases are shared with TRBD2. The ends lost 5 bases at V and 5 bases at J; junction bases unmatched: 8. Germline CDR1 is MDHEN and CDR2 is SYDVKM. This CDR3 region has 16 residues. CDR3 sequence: CASSPPLAGGEDTQYF. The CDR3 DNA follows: TGTGCCAGCAGTCCCCCCCTAGCGGGGGGGGAAGATACGCAGTATTTT.

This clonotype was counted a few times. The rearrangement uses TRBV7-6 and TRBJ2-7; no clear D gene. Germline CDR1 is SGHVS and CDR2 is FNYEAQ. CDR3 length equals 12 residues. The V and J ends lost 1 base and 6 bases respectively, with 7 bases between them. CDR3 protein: CASSLGTGEQYF. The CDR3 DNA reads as TGTGCCAGCAGCTTAGGGACCGGCGAGCAGTACTTC.

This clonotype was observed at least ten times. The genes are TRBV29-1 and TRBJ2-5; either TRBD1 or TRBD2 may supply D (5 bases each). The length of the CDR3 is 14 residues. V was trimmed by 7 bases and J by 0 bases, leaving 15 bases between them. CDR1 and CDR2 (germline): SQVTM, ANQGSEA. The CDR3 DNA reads TGCAGCGCCGCTGGACGGGGCGACCAAGAGACCCAGTACTTC. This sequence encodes CSAAGRGDQETQYF.

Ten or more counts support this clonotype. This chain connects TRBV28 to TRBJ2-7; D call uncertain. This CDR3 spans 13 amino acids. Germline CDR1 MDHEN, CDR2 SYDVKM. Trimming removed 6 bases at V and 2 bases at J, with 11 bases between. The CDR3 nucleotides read TGTGCCAGCAGCCCGAGTGTGGCCTACGAGCAGTACTTC. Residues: CASSPSVAYEQYF.

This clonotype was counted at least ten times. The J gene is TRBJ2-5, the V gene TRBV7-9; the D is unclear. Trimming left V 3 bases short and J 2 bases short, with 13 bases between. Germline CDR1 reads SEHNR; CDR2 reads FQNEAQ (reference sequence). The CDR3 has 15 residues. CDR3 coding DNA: TGTGCCAGCAGCTTTTTCACAAACGGTCAAGAGACCCAGTACTTC. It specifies CASSFFTNGQETQYF.

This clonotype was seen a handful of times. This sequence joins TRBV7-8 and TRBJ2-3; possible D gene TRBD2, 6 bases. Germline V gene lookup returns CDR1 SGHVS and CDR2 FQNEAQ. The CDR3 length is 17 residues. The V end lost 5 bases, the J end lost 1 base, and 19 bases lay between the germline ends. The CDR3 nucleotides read TGTGCCAGCAGCCTCACAGGAGGGACGGGGGGCACAGATACGCAGTATTTT. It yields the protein CASSLTGGTGGTDTQYF.

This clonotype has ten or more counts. The CDR3: CASSWRGQSYEQYF. CDR3 coding DNA: TGTGCCAGCAGCTGGAGGGGACAGTCCTACGAGCAGTACTTC. The chain employs TRBV7-8 and TRBJ2-7, with a weak D call TRBD1 (7 bases). CDR1 is SGHVS and CDR2 is FQNEAQ in the germline V gene. The V gene lost 4 bases and the J gene lost 1 base, with 11 bases spanning the gap. The CDR3 has 14 amino acids.

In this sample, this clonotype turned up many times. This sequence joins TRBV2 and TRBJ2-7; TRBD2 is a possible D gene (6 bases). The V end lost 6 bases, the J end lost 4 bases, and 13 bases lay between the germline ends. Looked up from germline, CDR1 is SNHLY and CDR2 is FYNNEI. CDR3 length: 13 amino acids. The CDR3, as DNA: TGTGCCAGCAGATGGGACTCAAGATACGAGCAGTACTTC. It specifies CASRWDSRYEQYF.

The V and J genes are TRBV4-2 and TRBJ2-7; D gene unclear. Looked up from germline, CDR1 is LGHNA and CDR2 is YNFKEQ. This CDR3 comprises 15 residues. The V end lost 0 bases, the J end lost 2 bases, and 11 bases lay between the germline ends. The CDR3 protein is CASSQEVRSTYEQYF. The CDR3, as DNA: TGTGCCAGCAGCCAAGAAGTCAGGAGCACCTACGAGCAGTACTTC.